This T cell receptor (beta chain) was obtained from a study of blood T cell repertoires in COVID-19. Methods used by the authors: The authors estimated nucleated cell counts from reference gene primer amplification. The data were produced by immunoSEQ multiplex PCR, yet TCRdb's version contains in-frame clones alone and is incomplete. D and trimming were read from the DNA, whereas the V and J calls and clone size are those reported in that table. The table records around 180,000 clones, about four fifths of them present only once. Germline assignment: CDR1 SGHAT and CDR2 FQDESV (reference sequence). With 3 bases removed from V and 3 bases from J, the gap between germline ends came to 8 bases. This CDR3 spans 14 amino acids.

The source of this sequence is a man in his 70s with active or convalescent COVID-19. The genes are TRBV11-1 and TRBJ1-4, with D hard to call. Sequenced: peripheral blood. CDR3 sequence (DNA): TGTGCCAGCAGCTTTCGGTTCTCTAATGAAAAACTGTTTTTT. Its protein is CASSFRFSNEKLFF. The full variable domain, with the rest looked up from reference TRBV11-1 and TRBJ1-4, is EAEVAQSPRYKITEKSQAVAFWCDPISGHATLYWYRQILGQGPELLVQFQDESVVDDSQLPKDRFSAERLKGVDSTLKIQPAELGDSAMYLCASSFRFSNEKLFFGSGTQLSVL.